This TCR beta chain was documented in a study of cytomegalovirus exposure and HLA in healthy donors. It was with 60 Vbeta and 13 Jbeta primers that the PCR ran. The assay was immunoSEQ multiplex PCR, and TCRdb's table has in-frame clones only and misses some. Of more than 120,000 clones in the sample, 75% to 85% were seen once. The source of this sequence is a woman in her 40s in good health and CMV-seropositive. Sequencing input: PBMCs.

The CDR3, as DNA: TGTGCCAGCAGCTCTTCTGGGAGCGGCCCTAATGAAAAACTGTTTTTT. Its translation is CASSSSGSGPNEKLFF. The V call is TRBV7-9, the J call TRBJ1-4; no firm D call. Trimming shortened V by 4 bases and J by 3 bases, and 15 bases separated the two germline ends. The CDR3 is 16 amino acids. The V gene's germline CDR1 is SEHNR and CDR2 FQNEAQ (reference sequence).